One sample yielded the 2 T cell receptor beta chains listed below, sequenced in a study of spatial heterogeneity in lung cancer (dated by TCRdb to about 2019). Antigen specificity for these receptors is unknown. Here is what the overall study found, with its caveats: The tumor nonsynonymous mutation count correlated with the number of expanded alpha and beta TCRs within the tumor.

The library was made by 5' RACE. The instrument was a NextSeq 500. TCRdb reworked the public reads: Q25 trimming with fastp, MiXCR clone assembly, productive beta chains retained. Records with the same CDR3 protein are collapsed into one entry carrying the most frequent genes and DNA. The sample table lists around 4,900 distinct CDR3 sequences, around 11% of them with a count of one. The top ten hold about a quarter of the sample. The label giving this sample's time point can be read as: sample taken at primary tumor resection. The sample consisted of lung tumor tissue, taken at surgery. Receptors originate from a male donor with early-stage non-small cell lung cancer.

Ten or more counts support this clonotype. The library was built for alpha chains, so this beta chain is an off-target read and its size means little. This sequence joins TRBV11-2 and TRBJ1-3, with TRBD1 as a possible D gene (6 bases). There are 15 residues in the CDR3. The ends were cut back, 3 bases at V and 0 bases at J, with 9 bases in the middle. Germline assignment: CDR1 SGHAT and CDR2 FQNNGV. CDR3 residues: CASSFQGSSGNTIYF. In DNA form, the CDR3 reads TGTGCCAGCAGCTTTCAGGGGTCCTCTGGAAACACCATATATTTT.

This clonotype was seen many times. For a library built for alpha chains, this beta chain is a stray read; little rests on its size. The chain links TRBV20-1 to TRBJ2-1, with 12 positions matching TRBD2. V shed 4 bases, J shed 0 bases, and the junction held 7 bases outside the gene matches. Germline lookup yields CDR1 DFQATT and CDR2 SNEGSKA (reference sequence). The CDR3 is 17 amino acids. The CDR3 coding sequence is TGCAGTGCTAATCTAGCGGGAGGGCTCTTCTCCTACAATGAGCAGTTCTTC. Its protein is CSANLAGGLFSYNEQFF.